Shown below are 18 T cell receptor beta chains from a single sample sequenced in a study of human T cells and chemical hapten exposure. TCRdb re-called the RACE reads through MiXCR, storing one row per CDR3 protein. The table lists 90,000 to 120,000 distinct CDR3 sequences, approximately 10% of them singletons. Time point indicated: patch test 1, 2 weeks after DPC sensitization. Treatment meaning: therapeutic diphenylcyclopropenone sensitization with weekly scalp DPC. The source was whole blood, collected in connection with sensitization to the hapten diphenylcyclopropenone (DPC). The receptors derive from a woman aged 35 to 49 with alopecia areata. Some clones in this sample may be carry-over from other donors' samples.

The rearrangement links TRBV30 to TRBJ2-3; 9 nucleotides line up with TRBD2. This CDR3 is built from 16 residues. From germline, CDR1 is GTSNPN and CDR2 SVGIG (reference sequence). The trim removed 3 bases at V and 4 bases at J, leaving 11 bases unmatched. As DNA, the CDR3 is TGTGCCTGGAGCAGAGGAGGCGGGGGGGCCGCAGATACGCAGTATTTT. It encodes CAWSRGGGGAADTQYF.

In the case of this clonotype: At one boundary the junction diverges from the germline segment, which might be a read error. The DNA of the CDR3 is TGTGACAGCAGTGCGCCCCTGGGCAGCCTCTATGGCTACACCTTC. Its protein is CDSSAPLGSLYGYTF. This rearrangement joins TRBV5-4 to TRBJ1-2; D is ambiguous. Germline CDR1 is SGHNT and CDR2 is YYREEE (reference sequence). This CDR3 spans 15 amino acids.

The V call is TRBV12-3 or TRBV12-4, the J call TRBJ1-1; TRBD1 aligns across 8 bases. The trim removed 5 bases at V and 8 bases at J, leaving 10 bases unmatched. The CDR3 loop spans 14 amino acids. CDR3 nucleotides: TGTGCCAGCAGTCCCCTAGGACAGGGAACCGAAGCTTTCTTT. This codes for CASSPLGQGTEAFF.

The table lists this clonotype with a few counts. The chain joins TRBV29-1 to TRBJ2-1; D unresolved. The germline CDR1 and CDR2 sequences are SQVTM and ANQGSEA. V dropped 6 bases and J dropped 5 bases, with 5 bases sitting between them. This CDR3 comprises 10 residues. The chain's CDR3 is CSVFNNEQFF. Here the CDR3 DNA reads TGCAGCGTATTCAACAATGAGCAGTTCTTC.

This clonotype has at least ten counts. V usage is TRBV7-2 and J usage is TRBJ1-2; no clear D gene. CDR1 is SGHTA and CDR2 is FQGNSA in the germline V gene. The CDR3 loop spans 14 amino acids. With 3 bases removed from V and 3 bases from J, the gap between germline ends came to 11 bases. In DNA form, the CDR3 reads TGTGCCAGCAGCTTGTCGCGCAAAGACTATGGCTACACCTTC. Translated, it gives CASSLSRKDYGYTF. Variable domain in full (rest from reference TRBV7-2 and TRBJ1-2): GAGVSQSPSNKVTEKGKDVELRCDPISGHTALYWYRQSLGQGLEFLIYFQGNSAPDKSGLPSDRFSAERTGGSVSTLTIQRTQQEDSAVYLCASSLSRKDYGYTFGSGTRLTVV.

The chain combines TRBV29-1 with TRBJ2-2, with D perhaps TRBD1 (6 bases). Germline V gene lookup returns CDR1 SQVTM and CDR2 ANQGSEA. With 6 bases removed from V and 7 bases from J, the gap between germline ends came to 15 bases. The CDR3 runs 13 residues. CDR3 in amino acids: CSVTRTVSGELFF. The CDR3 DNA reads as TGCAGCGTGACCCGGACAGTCAGCGGGGAGCTGTTTTTT.

V gene TRBV4-3 combines with J gene TRBJ2-1; D gene unclear. Trimming shortened V by 1 base and J by 7 bases, and 5 bases separated the two germline ends. The CDR3 extends over 12 amino acids. Germline values: CDR1 LGHNA, CDR2 YSLEER. This chain's CDR3 is CASSQAGNEQFF. DNA for the CDR3: TGCGCCAGCAGCCAAGCTGGGAATGAGCAGTTCTTC.

This clonotype was seen ten or more times. The chain joins TRBV7-2 to TRBJ2-1, with D perhaps matching TRBD2 (5 bases). CDR1 SGHTA and CDR2 FQGNSA come from the germline V gene. The V and J ends lost 4 bases and 6 bases respectively, with 7 bases between them. CDR3 length equals 12 residues. CDR3 bases: TGTGCCAGCAGCTCGACTACCAATGAGCAGTTCTTC. Protein sequence: CASSSTTNEQFF.

V usage is TRBV10-3 and J usage is TRBJ1-3, with 7 bases matching TRBD1. Germline V gene sequence: CDR1 ENHRY, CDR2 SYGVKD. With 6 bases clipped from V and 6 bases from J, the junction kept 8 bases outside the gene matches. The CDR3 covers 14 residues. The DNA of the CDR3 is TGTGCCATCAGGGAACAGGGGTCCCAAAACACCATATATTTT. As protein: CAIREQGSQNTIYF.

This clonotype was detected ten times or more. V gene TRBV4-1 combines with J gene TRBJ2-7, with 13 bases aligning to TRBD2. The V and J ends lost 3 bases and 4 bases, in that order; junction bases with no gene match: 3. The CDR3 length is 15 residues. Looked up from germline, CDR1 is MGHRA and CDR2 is YSYEKL. CDR3 DNA sequence: TGCGCCAGCAGCCAGGGACTAGCGGGATCTTACGAGCAGTACTTC. It yields the protein CASSQGLAGSYEQYF.

The V and J genes are TRBV13 and TRBJ2-3; TRBD1 is a possible D gene (7 bases). The CDR3 totals 15 residues. Germline V gene lookup returns CDR1 PRHDT and CDR2 FYEKMQ (reference sequence). Trimming removed 5 bases at V and 6 bases at J, with 18 bases between. The CDR3 region has the DNA TGTGCCAGCAGCCGGACTAACAGGGGAGGCGATACGCAGTATTTT. The encoded protein is CASSRTNRGGDTQYF. The variable domain in full, completed from reference TRBV13 and TRBJ2-3, reads AAGVIQSPRHLIKEKRETATLKCYPIPRHDTVYWYQQGPGQDPQFLISFYEKMQSDKGSIPDRFSAQQFSDYHSELNMSSLELGDSALYFCASSRTNRGGDTQYFGPGTRLTVL.

This clonotype turned up a few times. The chain couples TRBV27 to TRBJ2-7; 9 nucleotides match TRBD1. V was clipped by 10 bases and J by 4 bases; unmatched bases: 14. Looked up from germline, CDR1 is MNHEY and CDR2 is SMNVEV (reference sequence). The CDR3 totals 15 residues. The CDR3 loop reads CATSVLGQGTYEQYF. The CDR3 nucleotides are TGTGCCACCTCAGTTTTAGGACAGGGGACTTACGAGCAGTACTTC.

This clonotype turned up a few times. The CDR3: CASSSDRAALNYGYTF. DNA for the CDR3: TGTGCCAGCAGCTCCGACAGGGCAGCTCTGAACTATGGCTACACCTTC. This chain uses TRBV7-6 with TRBJ1-2; 7 bases fit TRBD1. Trimming at V came to 4 bases and at J to 2 bases, leaving 10 bases not matched to a gene. CDR3 length: 16 amino acids. Germline V gene sequence: CDR1 SGHVS, CDR2 FNYEAQ.

As regards this clonotype: One end of the junction is discordant with germline, which a read error may explain. The CDR3 nucleotides read TGTGCTAGCAGCTTAAAGGCAGGGGCCGAGCAGTACTTC. Protein product: CASSLKAGAEQYF. The chain couples TRBV7-7 to TRBJ2-7; perhaps TRBD1 as D (6 bases). Germline V CDR1 and CDR2: SSHAT, FNYEAQ (reference sequence). This CDR3 is 13 amino acids long.

This clonotype was counted many times. This sequence joins TRBV3-1 and TRBJ1-1; no firm D call. Germline CDR1 is LGHDT and CDR2 is YNNKEL (reference sequence). This CDR3 is built from 17 residues. The ends were cut back, 0 bases at V and 1 base at J, with 15 bases in the middle. CDR3 DNA sequence: TGTGCCAGCAGCCAAGATTTCGCAACTAGTTCGAACACTGAAGCTTTCTTT. Protein sequence: CASSQDFATSSNTEAFF.

This clonotype was detected a few times. This rearrangement joins TRBV10-3 to TRBJ2-1, with a possible D match to TRBD1 (8 bases). This CDR3 has 15 residues. The germline gives CDR1 ENHRY, CDR2 SYGVKD. V lost 2 bases and J 4 bases, leaving 12 bases between the germline ends. The CDR3 is CAISEGQGGYNEQFF. As DNA, the CDR3 is TGTGCCATCAGTGAGGGACAGGGAGGGTACAATGAGCAGTTCTTC.

CDR3 protein: CASSFGRYQETQYF. CDR3 DNA: TGTGCCAGCAGTTTCGGCCGTTATCAAGAGACCCAGTACTTC. The chain uses TRBV12-3 or TRBV12-4 and TRBJ2-5; D ambiguous. This CDR3 has 14 residues. Trimming pared 3 bases from V and 2 bases from J, leaving 10 bases between.

The chain recombines TRBV19 with TRBJ2-4; D remains unclear. CDR3 length equals 18 residues. CDR1 is LNHDA and CDR2 is SQIVND in the germline V gene (reference sequence). Trimming stripped 5 bases from V and 0 bases from J, with 20 bases between. The CDR3 coding sequence is TGTGCCAGTAGTGGCGCTGGAACCCCAATACTAGCCAAAAACATTCAGTACTTC. The encoded protein is CASSGAGTPILAKNIQYF.